The sequence of this T cell receptor beta chain was determined in a study of blood T cell repertoires in COVID-19. At the level of the study: Whether acute or convalescent, the COVID-19 samples came from the United States, Italy and Spain. The analysed material was cDNA or gDNA that came from T cells, B-cell-depleted T cells, or PBMCs.

Methods used by the authors: Reference gene primer amplification gave nucleated cell count estimates. TCRdb's copy holds only in-frame clones and misses some; the assay was immunoSEQ multiplex PCR. Clone size and V and J calls were adopted from that table, with D and trimming inferred from the DNA. The table lists 310,000 or so clones, roughly nine tenths of them singletons, with about 6.8% in the top ten. The V segment lost 3 bases and the J segment 4 bases; nucleotides outside the gene matches: 3. This CDR3 has 15 residues. Germline CDR1 and CDR2: MNHEY and SVGEGT. The specimen sequenced was peripheral blood. The TCR was taken from a man aged 18 to 35 who had recovered from COVID-19. The chain couples TRBV6-2 or TRBV6-3 to TRBJ1-6; 7 positions match TRBD1. The CDR3 DNA reads TGTGCCAGCAGTTATCCGGGACAGTATAATTCACCCCTCCACTTT. Amino acid sequence: CASSYPGQYNSPLHF.